The entry that follows covers one T cell receptor (beta chain) sequence. This clone's antigen is unknown. No base quality information exists; no much larger clone differs at one position. The receptor library was made with the immunoSEQ multiplex PCR assay. TCRdb carries this immuneACCESS record with in-frame sequences only. Its versions omit some clonotypes, under half of them owing to an unresolved V gene in the studies checked, with the rest unexplained. Present in this sample are more than 7,000 clones, 80% to 90% of which were seen just once. Clones ranked in the top ten supply roughly 6.7% of the sample. Repertoires were sampled repeatedly over the course of chemoradiotherapy, so clonal expansion could be followed in the tumor microenvironment. The data derive from a study of chemoradiotherapy in HPV16-positive cancers (dated by TCRdb to between 2021 and 2024). General notes on the study: Using functional T-cell assays on cells from a couple of HPV16-positive patients, the researchers defined candidate HPV-specific T-cell clones and common TCR motifs. Whether T-cell immunity against the HPV oncoproteins E6 and E7 changes during chemoradiotherapy and whether survival is affected by this immunity were examined in the study. Next, the candidate HPV-specific TCRs and motifs were followed in TCR repertoires from approximately 82 patients with HPV-related cancers.

The germline ends are 9 bases apart after V is trimmed by 3 bases and J by 1 base. From its cysteine to its phenylalanine, the CDR3 spans 14 amino acids. Of all the DNA, just the CDR3 is kept, 42 bases in frame from base 1. In the germline V gene, CDR1 corresponds to KGHSH and CDR2 to LQKENI. What the authors observed across the whole study: The survival association was reported for HPV16-positive patients, and the functional definition of HPV-specific T cells was derived from only a couple of HPV16-positive patients. Expansion of candidate HPV-specific clones and E7-related TCR motifs was observed in the tumor microenvironment during treatment, whereas no such expansion was observed for non-HPV-specific T cells. In HPV16-positive patients, expansion of HPV-responsive T cells during chemoradiotherapy was found to be associated with improved recurrence-free survival.

This clonotype was sampled from a human donor with HPV-associated anogenital cancer. Recombination connected TRBV18 to TRBJ1-1; confidence is insufficient to name the D gene. The sequences come from tumor tissue, collected from a patient who underwent chemoradiotherapy. The CDR3 corresponds to CASSPNMQNTEAFF. The nucleotides are TGTGCCAGCTCACCCAACATGCAGAACACTGAAGCTTTCTTT.